This paragraph reports one T cell receptor (beta chain). Here immunoSEQ multiplex PCR was the method, and the copy in TCRdb shows in-frame clones only, minus some. The repertoire holds roughly 100,000 clones, around 90% seen once, with approximately 3.5% in the top ten. CDR3 size: 14 residues. Trimming cost V 3 bases and J 4 bases; bases outside gene matches: 6. Germline CDR1 DFQATT, CDR2 SNEGSKA (reference sequence). The data originate from a study of blood T cell repertoires in COVID-19. The sequence derives from a woman aged 55-69 years with acute or convalescent COVID-19. The sequenced material came from peripheral blood. The chain recombines TRBV20-1 with TRBJ2-1; TRBD2 matches 7 bases. The DNA for the CDR3 is TGCAGTGCTAGTACGGGAGGCTCTTACAATGAGCAGTTCTTC. Amino acids: CSASTGGSYNEQFF.